This T cell receptor (beta chain) was captured in a study of OX40 agonist ivuxolimab in advanced cancers. The method was immunoSEQ multiplex PCR; TCRdb's version includes in-frame clones alone and lacks a portion of them. The repertoire holds some 80,000 clones, with over 75% as singletons. V trimming: 3 bases; J trimming: 3 bases; junction bases outside the gene matches: 5. Germline-derived CDR1 and CDR2 are KGHSH and LQKENI. This CDR3 spans 15 amino acids. The source is an adult with an advanced solid tumor such as melanoma, head and neck, liver or kidney cancer. The rearrangement uses TRBV18 and TRBJ2-3, with 8 nucleotides matching TRBD1. The sample consisted of CD4+ or CD8+ T cells sorted from blood, taken in a trial of the OX40 agonist ivuxolimab. CDR3 bases: TGTGCCAGCTCACCCGGACAGGGAAGTACAGATACGCAGTATTTT. The encoded protein is CASSPGQGSTDTQYF.